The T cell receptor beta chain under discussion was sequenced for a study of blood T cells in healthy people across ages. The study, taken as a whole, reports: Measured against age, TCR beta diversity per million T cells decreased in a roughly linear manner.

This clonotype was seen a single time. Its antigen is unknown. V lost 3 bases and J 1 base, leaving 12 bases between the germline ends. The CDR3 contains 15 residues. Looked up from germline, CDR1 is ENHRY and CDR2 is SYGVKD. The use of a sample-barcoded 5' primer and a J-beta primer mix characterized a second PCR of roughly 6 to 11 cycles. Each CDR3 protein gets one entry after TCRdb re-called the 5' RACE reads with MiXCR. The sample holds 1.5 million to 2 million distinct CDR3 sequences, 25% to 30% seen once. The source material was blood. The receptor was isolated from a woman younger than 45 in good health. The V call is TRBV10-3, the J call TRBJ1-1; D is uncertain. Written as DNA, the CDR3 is TGTGCCATCAGTGACTATGTTCGACAGAACACTGAAGCTTTCTTT. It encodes CAISDYVRQNTEAFF.